Described below is a single T cell receptor beta chain sequence and its context. The antigen remains unidentified. The sample comes from a study of read filtering for tumor transcriptome and immune sequencing. Study summary: After DNase treatment, RNA was made into whole-transcriptome libraries. Points from the study as a whole: RNA-seq captured clonotypes less deeply and reliably than IR-seq. This fraction held mixed bone marrow immune cells after CD138-negative sorting.

From about 0.4 ug of RNA, a library with molecular barcoded alpha/delta and beta/gamma adaptors was made. TCRdb reprocessed the reads with MiXCR, giving one entry per CDR3 protein. The table records more than 100,000 distinct CDR3 sequences, 10% to 15% of them present only once. Germline lookup yields CDR1 SGHRS and CDR2 YFSETQ. Trimming took 3 bases from V and 0 from J; bases not matched to a gene: 3. The CDR3 length is 17 residues. The chain recombines TRBV5-1 with TRBJ2-1; 13 nucleotides agree with TRBD2. Sequencing was carried out using a population of CD138-negative cells sorted from bone marrow. The clonotype was recovered from a donor at least 40 years old with multiple myeloma. CDR3 sequence (DNA): TGCGCCAGCAGCTCGGGACTAGCGGGAAGCTCCTACAATGAGCAGTTCTTC. It specifies CASSSGLAGSSYNEQFF.